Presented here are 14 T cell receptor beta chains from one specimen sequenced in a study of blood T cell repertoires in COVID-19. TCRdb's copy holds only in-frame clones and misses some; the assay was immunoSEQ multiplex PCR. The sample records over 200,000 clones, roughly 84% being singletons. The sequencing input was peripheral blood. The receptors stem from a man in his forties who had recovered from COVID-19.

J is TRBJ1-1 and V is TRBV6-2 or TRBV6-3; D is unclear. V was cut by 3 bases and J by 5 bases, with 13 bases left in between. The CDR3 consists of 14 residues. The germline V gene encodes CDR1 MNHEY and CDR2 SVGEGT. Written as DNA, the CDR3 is TGTGCCAGCAGTTATGTGGTCCGCGGGACTGAAGCTTTCTTT. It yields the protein CASSYVVRGTEAFF.

The chain's CDR3 is CASSLFGGGPSTDTQYF. CDR3 coding DNA: TGTGCCAGCAGCTTGTTTGGCGGGGGTCCTAGCACAGATACGCAGTATTTT. This sequence joins TRBV5-5 and TRBJ2-3, with 7 bases that match TRBD2. The CDR3 consists of 17 residues. J was trimmed by 0 bases and V by 1 base; bases with no gene match: 8. The germline V gene has CDR1 SGHKS and CDR2 YYEKEE (reference sequence).

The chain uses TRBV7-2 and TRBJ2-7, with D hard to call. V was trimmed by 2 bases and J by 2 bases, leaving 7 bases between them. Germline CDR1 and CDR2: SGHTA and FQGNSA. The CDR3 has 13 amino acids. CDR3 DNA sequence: TGTGCCAGCAGCTTATACCGAGCCTACGAGCAGTACTTC. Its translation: CASSLYRAYEQYF.

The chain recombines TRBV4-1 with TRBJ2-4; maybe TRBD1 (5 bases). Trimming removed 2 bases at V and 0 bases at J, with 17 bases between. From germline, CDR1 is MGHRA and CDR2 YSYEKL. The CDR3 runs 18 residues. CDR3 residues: CASSQRTYDSLAKNIQYF. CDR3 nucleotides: TGCGCCAGCAGCCAACGAACCTACGACAGTTTAGCCAAAAACATTCAGTACTTC.

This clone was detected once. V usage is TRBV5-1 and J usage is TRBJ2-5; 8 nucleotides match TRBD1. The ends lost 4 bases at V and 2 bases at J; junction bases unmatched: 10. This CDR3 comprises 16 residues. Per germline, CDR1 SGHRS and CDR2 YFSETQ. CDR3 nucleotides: TGCGCCAGCAGCCTCTCCCCAGGGGGCCTTCAAGAGACCCAGTACTTC. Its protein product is CASSLSPGGLQETQYF.

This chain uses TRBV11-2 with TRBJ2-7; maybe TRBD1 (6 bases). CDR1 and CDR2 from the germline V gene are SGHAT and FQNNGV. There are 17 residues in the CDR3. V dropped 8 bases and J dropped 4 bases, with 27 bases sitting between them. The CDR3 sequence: CASVYRSIGTSSYEQYF. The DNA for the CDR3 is TGTGCCAGCGTTTATAGATCTATCGGGACATCCTCTTACGAGCAGTACTTC.

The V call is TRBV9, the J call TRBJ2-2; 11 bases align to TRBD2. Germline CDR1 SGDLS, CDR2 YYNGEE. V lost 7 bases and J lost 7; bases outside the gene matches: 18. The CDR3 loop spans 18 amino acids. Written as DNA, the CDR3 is TGTGCCAGCGCCCAGGGCGGGACTAGCGGTCGGGCGGGCGGGGAGCTGTTTTTT. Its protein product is CASAQGGTSGRAGGELFF.

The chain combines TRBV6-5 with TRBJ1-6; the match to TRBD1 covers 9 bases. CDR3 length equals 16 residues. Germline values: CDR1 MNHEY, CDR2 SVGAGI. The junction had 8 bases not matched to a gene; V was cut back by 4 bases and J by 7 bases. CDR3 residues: CASSSRPDRGNSPLHF. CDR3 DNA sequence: TGTGCCAGCAGTTCACGTCCGGACAGGGGCAATTCACCCCTCCACTTT.

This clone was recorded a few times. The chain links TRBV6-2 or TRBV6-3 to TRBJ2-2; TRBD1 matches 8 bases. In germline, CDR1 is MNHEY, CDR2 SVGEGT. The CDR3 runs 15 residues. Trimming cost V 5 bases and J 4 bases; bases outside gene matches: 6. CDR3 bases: TGTGCCAGCAGTCCGCGGACAGGGTTCACCGGGGAGCTGTTTTTT. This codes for CASSPRTGFTGELFF.

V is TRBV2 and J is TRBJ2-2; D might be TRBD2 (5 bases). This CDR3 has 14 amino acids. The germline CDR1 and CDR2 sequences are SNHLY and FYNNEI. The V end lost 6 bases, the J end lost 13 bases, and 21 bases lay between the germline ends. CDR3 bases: TGTGCCAGCAGATGGGGAGACTCCCGTGGTGCGCTGTTTTTT. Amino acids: CASRWGDSRGALFF.

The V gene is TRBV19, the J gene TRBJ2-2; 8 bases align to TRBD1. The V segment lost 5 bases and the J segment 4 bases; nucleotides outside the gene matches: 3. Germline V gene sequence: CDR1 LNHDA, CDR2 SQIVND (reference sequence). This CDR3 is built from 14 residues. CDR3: CASSSTGGTGELFF. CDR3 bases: TGTGCCAGTAGTTCTACAGGGGGCACCGGGGAGCTGTTTTTT.

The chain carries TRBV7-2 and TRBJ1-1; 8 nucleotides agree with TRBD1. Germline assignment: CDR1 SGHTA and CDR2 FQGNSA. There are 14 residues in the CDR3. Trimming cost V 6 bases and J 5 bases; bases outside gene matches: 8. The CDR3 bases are TGTGCCAGCAGGCAAACAGGGGGATGGACTGAAGCTTTCTTT. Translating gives CASRQTGGWTEAFF.

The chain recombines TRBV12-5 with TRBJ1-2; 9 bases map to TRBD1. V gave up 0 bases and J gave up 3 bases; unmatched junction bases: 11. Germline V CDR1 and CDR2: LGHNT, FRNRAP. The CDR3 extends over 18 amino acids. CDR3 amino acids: CASGLVPGQGWFDYGYTF. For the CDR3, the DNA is TGTGCTAGTGGTTTGGTACCGGGACAGGGATGGTTTGACTATGGCTACACCTTC.

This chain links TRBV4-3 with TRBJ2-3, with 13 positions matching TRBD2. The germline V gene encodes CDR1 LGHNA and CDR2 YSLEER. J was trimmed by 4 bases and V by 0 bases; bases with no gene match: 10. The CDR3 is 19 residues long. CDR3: CASSQEVRLAGGTSDTQYF. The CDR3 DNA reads TGCGCCAGCAGCCAAGAGGTGAGACTAGCGGGAGGCACCTCAGATACGCAGTATTTT.